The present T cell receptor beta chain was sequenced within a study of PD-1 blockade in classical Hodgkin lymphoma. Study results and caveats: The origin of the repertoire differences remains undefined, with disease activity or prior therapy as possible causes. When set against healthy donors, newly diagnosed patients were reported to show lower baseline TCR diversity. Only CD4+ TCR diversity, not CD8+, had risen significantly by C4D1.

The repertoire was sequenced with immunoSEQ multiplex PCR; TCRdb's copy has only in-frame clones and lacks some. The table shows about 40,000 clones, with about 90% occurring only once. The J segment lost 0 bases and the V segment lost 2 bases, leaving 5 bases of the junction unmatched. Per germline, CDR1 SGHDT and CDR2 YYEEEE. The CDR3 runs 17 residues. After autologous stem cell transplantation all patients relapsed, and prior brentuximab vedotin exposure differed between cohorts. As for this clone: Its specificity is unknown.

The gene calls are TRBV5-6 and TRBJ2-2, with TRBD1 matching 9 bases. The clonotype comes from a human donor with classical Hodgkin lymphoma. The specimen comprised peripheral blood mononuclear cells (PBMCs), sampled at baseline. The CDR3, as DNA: TGTGCCAGCAGCTTAGGACAGGGGATCGCGAACACCGGGGAGCTGTTTTTT. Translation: CASSLGQGIANTGELFF.